The subject of this entry is one TCR beta chain. Its antigen is still unknown. Germline V lookup: CDR1 MNHEY, CDR2 SMNVEV (reference sequence). Trimming left V 3 bases short and J 4 bases short, with 7 bases between. The CDR3 runs 14 residues. The data were obtained in a study of molecular identifiers for immune sequencing clone quantification. Study-wide findings and caveats: Clones that exceeded 20 RNA copies held over 99% of effector molecules, yet under 1% in naive cells. A single cell's spiked Jurkat TCR RNA was reportedly detectable among one million naive cells.

Naive CD8 library inputs spanned 20,000 to 1,000,000 sorted cells and 10%, 30% or 50% RNA. Previously published methods and listed TCR primers were used for the bulk TCR libraries. TCRdb reprocessed the PCR reads with MiXCR, giving one entry per CDR3 protein. Found here are under 600,000 distinct CDR3 sequences, about 20% of them singletons; the top ten hold 0.65% to 0.95%. The V call is TRBV27, the J call TRBJ2-6; D ambiguous. This TCR came from a human donor in good health. Some libraries in this study had Jurkat cell RNA spiked in. The sequencing input was naive CD8+ T cells from blood, with Jurkat cell RNA spiked in. Regarding subset: FACS-sorted CD8+CD4-CCR7+CD45RA+ naive T cells. CDR3 in amino acids: CASSFSRGANVLTF. The CDR3 region has the DNA TGTGCCAGCAGTTTCTCTCGGGGGGCCAACGTCCTGACTTTC.